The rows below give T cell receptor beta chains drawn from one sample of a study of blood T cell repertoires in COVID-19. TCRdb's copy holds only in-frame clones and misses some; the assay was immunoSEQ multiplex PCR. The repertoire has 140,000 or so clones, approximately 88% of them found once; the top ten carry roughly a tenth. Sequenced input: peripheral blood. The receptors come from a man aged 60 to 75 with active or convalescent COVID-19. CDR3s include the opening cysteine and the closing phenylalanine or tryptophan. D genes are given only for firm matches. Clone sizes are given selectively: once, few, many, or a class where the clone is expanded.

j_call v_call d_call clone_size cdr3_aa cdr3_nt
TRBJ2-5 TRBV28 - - CASSSIVGSRETQYF TGTGCCAGCAGCTCTATCGTCGGGAGTCGGGAGACCCAGTACTTC
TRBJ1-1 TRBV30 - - CAWRRKLGNLEAFF TGTGCCTGGAGGAGAAAACTGGGCAACCTAGAAGCTTTCTTT
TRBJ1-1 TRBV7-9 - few CASSEVGGIEAFF TGTGCCAGCAGCGAAGTGGGGGGGATAGAAGCTTTCTTT
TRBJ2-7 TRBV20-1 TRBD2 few CSASSASGKYEQYF TGCAGTGCTAGTTCGGCTAGCGGGAAATACGAGCAGTACTTC
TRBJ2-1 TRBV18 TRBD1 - CASSPKTGMPSLGSSEFF TGTGCCAGCTCCCCGAAGACAGGGATGCCCAGCCTCGGGTCGAGCGAGTTCTTC
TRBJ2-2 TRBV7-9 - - CASSRGTGERTGELFF TGTGCCAGCAGCAGAGGTACGGGAGAAAGGACCGGGGAGCTGTTTTTT
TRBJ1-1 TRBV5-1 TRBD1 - CASSLADRGEAFF TGCGCCAGCAGCTTGGCGGACAGGGGGGAAGCTTTCTTT
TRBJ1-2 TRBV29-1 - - CSVAQDGYTF TGCAGCGTTGCACAGGATGGCTACACCTTC
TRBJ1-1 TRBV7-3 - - CASSLSLEGTEAFF TGTGCCAGCAGCTTATCCCTGGAGGGCACTGAAGCTTTCTTT
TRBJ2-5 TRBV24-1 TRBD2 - CATSGASGSLQETQYF TGTGCCACCAGTGGCGCTAGCGGGAGCCTTCAAGAGACCCAGTACTTC
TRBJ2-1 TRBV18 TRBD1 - CASSPRGQGLGNEQFF TGTGCCAGCTCACCACGGGGACAGGGATTGGGAAATGAGCAGTTCTTC
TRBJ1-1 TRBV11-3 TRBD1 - CASSLDGQGATEAFF TGTGCCAGCAGCTTAGACGGACAGGGGGCCACTGAAGCTTTCTTT
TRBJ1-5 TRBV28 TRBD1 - CASGGTGGLQPQHF TGTGCCAGCGGCGGGACAGGGGGCCTTCAGCCCCAGCATTTT
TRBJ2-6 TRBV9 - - CASSVWSSGANVLTF TGTGCCAGCAGCGTTTGGAGCTCTGGGGCCAACGTCCTGACTTTC
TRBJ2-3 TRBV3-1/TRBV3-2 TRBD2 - CASSQGTSGRMNTQYF TGTGCCAGCAGCCAAGGGACTAGCGGGAGAATGAATACGCAGTATTTT
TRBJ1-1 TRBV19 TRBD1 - CASSLTGTGSEAFF TGTGCCAGTAGTCTAACCGGGACAGGGTCTGAAGCTTTCTTT
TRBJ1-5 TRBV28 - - CASSLRSGIGRQPQHF TGTGCCAGCAGTTTAAGGTCAGGGATTGGCCGTCAGCCCCAGCATTTT
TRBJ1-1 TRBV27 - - CASSLTRKLTEAFF TGTGCCAGCAGCCTGACACGAAAACTCACTGAAGCTTTCTTT
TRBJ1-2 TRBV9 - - CASSVGEKTNYGYTF TGTGCCAGCAGCGTAGGAGAGAAAACTAACTATGGCTACACCTTC
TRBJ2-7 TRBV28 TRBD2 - CASSSGTSGRFFYEQYF TGTGCCAGCAGCTCCGGGACTAGCGGGAGGTTTTTCTACGAGCAGTACTTC
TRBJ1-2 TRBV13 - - CASSSRTVGGYTF TGTGCCAGCAGCTCCCGGACAGTTGGCGGCTACACCTTC
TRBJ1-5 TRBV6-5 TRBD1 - CASSRGTGRNQPQHF TGTGCCAGCAGTCGCGGGACAGGGAGAAATCAGCCCCAGCATTTT
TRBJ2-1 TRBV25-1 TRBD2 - CASSESRGTSSYNEQFF TGTGCCAGCAGTGAATCCCGTGGGACTAGCAGCTACAATGAGCAGTTCTTC
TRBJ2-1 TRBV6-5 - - CASTRSPYNEQFF TGTGCCAGCACTAGGAGTCCCTACAATGAGCAGTTCTTC
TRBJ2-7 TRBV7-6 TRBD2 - CATSRTSGRLLPGEQYF TGTGCTACGAGCCGGACTAGCGGGAGACTTCTCCCGGGGGAGCAGTACTTC
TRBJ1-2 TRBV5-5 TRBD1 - CASSGQGDYGYTF TGTGCCAGCAGCGGACAGGGGGACTATGGCTACACCTTC
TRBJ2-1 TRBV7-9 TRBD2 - CASSAPLAGGAYNEQFF TGTGCCAGCAGCGCCCCCCTAGCGGGGGGAGCCTACAATGAGCAGTTCTTC
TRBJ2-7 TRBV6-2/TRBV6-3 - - CASSYSQGSYEQYF TGTGCCAGCAGTTACTCACAGGGATCCTACGAGCAGTACTTC
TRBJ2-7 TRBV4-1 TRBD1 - CASSHYFTGALVNHRYEQYF TGCGCCAGCAGCCACTATTTCACAGGGGCCCTTGTAAACCATAGGTACGAGCAGTACTTC
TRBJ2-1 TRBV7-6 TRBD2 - CASSHRAVAGVTTGGNNEQFF TGTGCCAGCAGCCACCGGGCGGTAGCGGGAGTCACCACGGGGGGCAACAATGAGCAGTTCTTC
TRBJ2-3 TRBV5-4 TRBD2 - CASSLPGTNTDTQYF TGTGCCAGCAGCTTGCCCGGGACTAACACAGATACGCAGTATTTT
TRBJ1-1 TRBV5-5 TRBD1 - CASSLGVGQGDTEAFF TGTGCCAGCAGCTTGGGAGTCGGGCAGGGGGACACTGAAGCTTTCTTT